This T cell receptor (beta chain) was identified during a study of early T cells in non-severe SARS-CoV-2 infection (dated by TCRdb to 2020 to 2022). For the wider study: Bulk RNA from unsorted whole blood was used for TCR sequencing, so alpha and beta chains could not be paired. Paper-wide results and their limitations: Matching against VDJdb was skewed toward anti-spike CD8 responses, likely underestimated virus-specific expansions, and missed private and CD4 specificities.

Set within a cohort of healthcare workers in London, UK, this nested case-control study involved weekly PCR testing of nasopharyngeal swabs along with blood sampling. Healthcare workers were recruited during the week of the UK lockdown, between 23 and 31 March 2020, and followed weekly for up to about 16 weeks. For this clonotype: The clone's antigen remains unknown. Base qualities are not provided; no much larger clone lies one nucleotide away.

The library was generated by 5' RACE. The sequencer was a NextSeq 500. To correct for sequencing error and PCR bias, the TCR library protocol tagged individual cDNA molecules with unique molecular identifiers. Both TCR alpha and beta chains were sequenced, and tight co-correlation was observed between alpha and beta sequence abundances in each sample. The original pipeline was this. Decombinator V4 was used to perform V gene, J gene and CDR3 annotation of TCR sequences. TCRs were defined as expanded if a significant change between any two time points was detected under a Poisson model with p below 0.0001. TCR abundances were normalised to the total number of TCRs sequenced per sample and expressed as counts per million. TRAV1-2 paired with TRAJ12, TRAJ20 or TRAJ33 defined MAIT TCRs, while TRAV10 paired with TRAJ18 defined iNKT TCRs. A search of VDJdb, accessed on 1 November 2021, was run for TCRs annotated to CMV, EBV and SARS-CoV-2, with TCRs annotated for multiple antigens excluded. Starting from the raw public reads, TCRdb applied fastp trimming at Q25, assembled clones with MiXCR and retained in-frame beta chains. One record per CDR3 amino acid sequence lists the most common genes and DNA. These V and J calls derive from TCRdb rather than the authors' analysis. The sample records some 80,000 distinct CDR3 sequences, about 12% of which are singletons. Jointly, the top ten make up 15% to 19% of the sample.

V and J lose 5 bases and 9 bases, and a span of 14 bases separates them. CDR1 SGHTA and CDR2 FQGTGA were looked up in the germline V gene. The CDR3 starts with the cysteine, ends with the phenylalanine, and has 13 residues. Only the CDR3 DNA stays, 39 bases, in frame from base 1. The chain is made from TRBV7-3 and TRBJ2-1; TRBD2 might be the D gene, on 7 matching bases. The clonotype comes from an adult who was a healthcare worker with PCR-confirmed SARS-CoV-2 infection or an uninfected control (not recorded which). The donor label of this sample is uncertain. The sample in question was whole blood, obtained at baseline. DNA sequence: TGTGCCAGCAGCAACGGGGGGCCCGGTGAGCAGTTCTTC. The translation is CASSNGGPGEQFF.